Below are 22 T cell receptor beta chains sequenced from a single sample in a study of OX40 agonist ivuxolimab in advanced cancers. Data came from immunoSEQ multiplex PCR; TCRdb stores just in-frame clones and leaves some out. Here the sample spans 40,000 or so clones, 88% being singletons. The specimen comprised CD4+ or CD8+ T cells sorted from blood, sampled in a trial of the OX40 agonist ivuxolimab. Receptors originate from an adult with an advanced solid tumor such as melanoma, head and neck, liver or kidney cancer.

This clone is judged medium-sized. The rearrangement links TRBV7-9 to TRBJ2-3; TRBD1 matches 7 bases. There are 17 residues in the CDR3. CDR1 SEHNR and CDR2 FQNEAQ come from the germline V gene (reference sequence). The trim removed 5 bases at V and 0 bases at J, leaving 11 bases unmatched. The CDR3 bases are TGTGCCAGCAGCCCGCCCCGACAGGGAAGAAGCACAGATACGCAGTATTTT. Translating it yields CASSPPRQGRSTDTQYF.

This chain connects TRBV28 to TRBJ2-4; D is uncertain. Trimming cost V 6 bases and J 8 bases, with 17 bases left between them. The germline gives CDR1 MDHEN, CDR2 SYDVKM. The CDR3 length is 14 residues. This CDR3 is CASSLSGWGYIQYF. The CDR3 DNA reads TGTGCCAGCAGCCTTTCTGGGTGGGGATACATTCAGTACTTC.

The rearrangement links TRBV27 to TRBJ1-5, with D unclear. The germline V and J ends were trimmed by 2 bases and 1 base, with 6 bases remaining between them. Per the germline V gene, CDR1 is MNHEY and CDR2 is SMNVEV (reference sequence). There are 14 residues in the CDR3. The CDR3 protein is CASSLGYSNQPQHF. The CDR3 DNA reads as TGTGCCAGCAGTTTAGGCTACAGCAATCAGCCCCAGCATTTT.

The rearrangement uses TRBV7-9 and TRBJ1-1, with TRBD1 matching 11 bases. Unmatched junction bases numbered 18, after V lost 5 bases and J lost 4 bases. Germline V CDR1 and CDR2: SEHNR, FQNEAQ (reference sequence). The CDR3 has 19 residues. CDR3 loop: CASSPPADRGRGFGTEAFF. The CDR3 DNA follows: TGTGCCAGCAGCCCCCCGGCGGACAGGGGGCGAGGATTTGGCACTGAAGCTTTCTTT.

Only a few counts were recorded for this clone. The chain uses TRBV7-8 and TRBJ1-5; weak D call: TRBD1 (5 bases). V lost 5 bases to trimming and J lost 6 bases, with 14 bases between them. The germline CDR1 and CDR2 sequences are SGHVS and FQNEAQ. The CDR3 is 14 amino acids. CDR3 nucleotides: TGTGCCAGCAGCGGCGGGGGGTTGGGTCAGCCCCAGCATTTT. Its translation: CASSGGGLGQPQHF. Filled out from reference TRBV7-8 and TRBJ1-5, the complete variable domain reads GAGVSQSPRYKVAKRGQDVALRCDPISGHVSLFWYQQALGQGPEFLTYFQNEAQLDKSGLPSDRFFAERPEGSVSTLKIQRTQQEDSAVYLCASSGGGLGQPQHFGDGTRLSIL.

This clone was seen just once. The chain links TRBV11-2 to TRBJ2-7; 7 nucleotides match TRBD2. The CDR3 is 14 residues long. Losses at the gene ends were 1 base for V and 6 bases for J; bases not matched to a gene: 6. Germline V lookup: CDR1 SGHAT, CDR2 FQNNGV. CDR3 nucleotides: TGTGCCAGCAGCTTAGCCGGGGGGAGGAGCGAGCAGTACTTC. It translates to CASSLAGGRSEQYF.

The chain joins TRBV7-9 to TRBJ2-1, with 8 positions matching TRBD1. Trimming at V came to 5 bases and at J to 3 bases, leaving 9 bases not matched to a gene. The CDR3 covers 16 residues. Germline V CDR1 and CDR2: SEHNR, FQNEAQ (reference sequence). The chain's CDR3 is CASSRQGTKFYNEQFF. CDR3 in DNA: TGTGCCAGCAGCCGACAGGGGACGAAGTTCTACAATGAGCAGTTCTTC.

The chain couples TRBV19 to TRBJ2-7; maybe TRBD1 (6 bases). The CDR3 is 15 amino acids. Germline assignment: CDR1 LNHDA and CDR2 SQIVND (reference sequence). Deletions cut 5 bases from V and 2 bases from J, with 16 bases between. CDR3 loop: CASSPSLRDTYEQYF. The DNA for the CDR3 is TGTGCCAGTAGTCCATCGCTTCGGGACACCTACGAGCAGTACTTC. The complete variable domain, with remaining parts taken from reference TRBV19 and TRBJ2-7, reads DGGITQSPKYLFRKEGQNVTLSCEQNLNHDAMYWYRQDPGQGLRLIYYSQIVNDFQKGDIAEGYSVSREKKESFPLTVTSAQKNPTAFYLCASSPSLRDTYEQYFGPGTRLTVT.

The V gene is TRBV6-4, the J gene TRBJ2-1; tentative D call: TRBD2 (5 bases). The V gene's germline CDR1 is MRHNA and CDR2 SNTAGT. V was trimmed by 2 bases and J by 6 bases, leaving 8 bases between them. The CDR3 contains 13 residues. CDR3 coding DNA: TGTGCCAGCAGTGACCTACGGGGCAATGAGCAGTTCTTC. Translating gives CASSDLRGNEQFF.

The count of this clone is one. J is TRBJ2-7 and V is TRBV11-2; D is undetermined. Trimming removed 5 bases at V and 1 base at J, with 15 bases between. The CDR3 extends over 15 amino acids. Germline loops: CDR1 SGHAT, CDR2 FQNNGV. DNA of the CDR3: TGTGCCAGCAGCCAAGACTTCGGCGCATCCTACGAGCAGTACTTC. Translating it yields CASSQDFGASYEQYF.

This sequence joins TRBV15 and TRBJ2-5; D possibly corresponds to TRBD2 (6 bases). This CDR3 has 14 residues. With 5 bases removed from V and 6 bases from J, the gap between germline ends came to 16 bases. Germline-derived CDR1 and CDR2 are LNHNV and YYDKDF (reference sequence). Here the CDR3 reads CATSPARRAKTQYF. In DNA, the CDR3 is TGTGCCACCAGCCCGGCTCGGAGGGCGAAGACCCAGTACTTC.

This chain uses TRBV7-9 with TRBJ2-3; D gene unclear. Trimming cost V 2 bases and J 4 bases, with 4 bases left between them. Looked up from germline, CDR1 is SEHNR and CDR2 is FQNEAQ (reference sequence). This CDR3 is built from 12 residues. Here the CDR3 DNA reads TGTGCCAGCAGCTTAAACTCAGATACGCAGTATTTT. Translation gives CASSLNSDTQYF.

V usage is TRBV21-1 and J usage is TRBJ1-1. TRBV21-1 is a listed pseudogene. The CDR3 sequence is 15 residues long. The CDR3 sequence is CASSLAQGVFTEAFF. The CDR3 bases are TGTGCCAGCAGTTTAGCGCAGGGCGTGTTCACTGAAGCTTTCTTT.

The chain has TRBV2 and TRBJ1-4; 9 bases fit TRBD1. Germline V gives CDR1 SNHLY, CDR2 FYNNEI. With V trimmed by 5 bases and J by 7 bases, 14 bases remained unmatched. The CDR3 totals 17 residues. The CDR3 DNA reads TGTGCCAGCAGTCCCCGGGACAGGGCTCGATCAGCTGAAAAACTGTTTTTT. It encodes CASSPRDRARSAEKLFF.

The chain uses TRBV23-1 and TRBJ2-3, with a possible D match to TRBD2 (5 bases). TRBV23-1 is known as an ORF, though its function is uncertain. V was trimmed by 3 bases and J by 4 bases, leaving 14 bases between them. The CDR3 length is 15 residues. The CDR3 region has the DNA TGCGCCAGCAGTCATTGGGAGAATGCGGCAGATACGCAGTATTTT. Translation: CASSHWENAADTQYF.

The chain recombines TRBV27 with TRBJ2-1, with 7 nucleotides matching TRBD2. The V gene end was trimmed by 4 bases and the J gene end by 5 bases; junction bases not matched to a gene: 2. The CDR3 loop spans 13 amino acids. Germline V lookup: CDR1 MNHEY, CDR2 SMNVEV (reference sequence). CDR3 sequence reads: CASSWGGDNEQFF. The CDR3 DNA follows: TGTGCCAGCAGTTGGGGAGGGGACAATGAGCAGTTCTTC.

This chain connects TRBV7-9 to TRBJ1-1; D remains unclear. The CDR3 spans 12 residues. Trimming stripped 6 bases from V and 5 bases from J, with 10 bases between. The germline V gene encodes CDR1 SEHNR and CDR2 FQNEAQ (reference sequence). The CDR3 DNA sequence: TGTGCCAGCAGTCACACCGGGACTGAAGCTTTCTTT. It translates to CASSHTGTEAFF.

CDR3 coding DNA: TGTGCCAGTAGTATATTGTCAGGGGGCCCCTCTGGGGCCAACGTCCTGACTTTC. The encoded protein is CASSILSGGPSGANVLTF. The V call is TRBV19, the J call TRBJ2-6; TRBD1 aligns across 8 bases. The V segment lost 2 bases and the J segment 0 bases; nucleotides outside the gene matches: 6. The germline CDR1 and CDR2 sequences are LNHDA and SQIVND (reference sequence). The CDR3 has 18 amino acids.

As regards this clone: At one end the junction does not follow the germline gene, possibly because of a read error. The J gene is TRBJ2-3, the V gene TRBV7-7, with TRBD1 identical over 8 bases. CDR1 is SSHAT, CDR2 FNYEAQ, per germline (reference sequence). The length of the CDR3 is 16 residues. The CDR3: CASSLTPGQGTDTQYF. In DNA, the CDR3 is TGTGCTAGCAGCTTAACGCCGGGACAGGGCACAGATACGCAGTATTTT.

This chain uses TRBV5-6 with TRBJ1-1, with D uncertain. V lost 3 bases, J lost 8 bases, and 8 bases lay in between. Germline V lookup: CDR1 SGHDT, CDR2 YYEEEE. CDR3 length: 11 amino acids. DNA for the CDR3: TGTGCCAGCAGCTCCAGCCAAGAAGCTTTCTTT. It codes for CASSSSQEAFF.

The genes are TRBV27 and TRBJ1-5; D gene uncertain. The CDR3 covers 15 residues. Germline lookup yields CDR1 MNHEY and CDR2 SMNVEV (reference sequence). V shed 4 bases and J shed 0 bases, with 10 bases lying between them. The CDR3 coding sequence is TGTGCCAGCAGTTCTATGGGGAATAGCAATCAGCCCCAGCATTTT. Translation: CASSSMGNSNQPQHF.

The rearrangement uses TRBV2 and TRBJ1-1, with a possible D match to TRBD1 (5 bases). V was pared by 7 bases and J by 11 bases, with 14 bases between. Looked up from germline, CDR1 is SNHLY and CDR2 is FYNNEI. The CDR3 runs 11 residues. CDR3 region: CASNEGAQAFF. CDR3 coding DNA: TGTGCCAGCAACGAAGGGGCTCAGGCTTTCTTT.